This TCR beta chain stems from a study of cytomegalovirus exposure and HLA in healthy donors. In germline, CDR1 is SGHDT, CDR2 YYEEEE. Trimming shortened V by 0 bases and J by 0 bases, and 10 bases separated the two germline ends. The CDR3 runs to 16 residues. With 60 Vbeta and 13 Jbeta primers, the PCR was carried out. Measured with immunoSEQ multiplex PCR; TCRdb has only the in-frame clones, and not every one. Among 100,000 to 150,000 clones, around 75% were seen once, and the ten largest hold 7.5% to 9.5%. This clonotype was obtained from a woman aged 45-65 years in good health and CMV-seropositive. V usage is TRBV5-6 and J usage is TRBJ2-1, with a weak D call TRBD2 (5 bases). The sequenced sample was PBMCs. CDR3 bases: TGTGCCAGCAGCTTGGCCCCGGGGAACTCCTACAATGAGCAGTTCTTC. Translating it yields CASSLAPGNSYNEQFF.